Sequencing of this TCR beta chain was carried out in a study of metastatic and nonmetastatic thyroid tumors. The junction had 9 bases not matched to a gene; V was cut back by 3 bases and J by 6 bases. This CDR3 spans 14 amino acids. The germline gives CDR1 GTSNPN, CDR2 SVGIG (reference sequence). TCRdb re-called the PCR reads through MiXCR. The sample lists about 32,000 clones, around 20% occurring once. Thyroid surgery had not been preceded by any treatment in any patient. The specimen sequenced was blood. The sequence was obtained from a female donor with papillary thyroid cancer or a benign thyroid nodule (not recorded which). Some clones in this sample may be carry-over from other donors' samples. The chain carries TRBV30 and TRBJ2-3; 7 nucleotides line up with TRBD2. For the CDR3, the DNA is TGTGCCTGGAGGGGAGGGGCCCCACATGATACGCAGTATTTT. This gives the protein CAWRGGAPHDTQYF.